Below, one T cell receptor beta chain is given with its context. Its target antigen remains unknown. Within one base of it there is no much larger clone, and no base qualities were kept. The data belong to a study of CD8 T cells in Susac syndrome (dated by TCRdb to between 2017 and 2020). For context, the study as a whole: The study used repertoire sequencing to test whether antigen drove CD8+ T cell activation and differentiation in Susac syndrome. The study compared CD8+ T cell repertoire clonality among 12 healthy donors, around 14 Susac syndrome patients and some 16 multiple sclerosis patients. Summary of the overall study and its limitations: The study acknowledged that relatively few individuals were included in the TCR sequencing and HLA analysis.

The trim is 5 bases for V and 1 base for J, with a gap of 9 bases between the germline ends. CDR1 is given as MNHEY and CDR2 as SMNVEV, both from the germline V gene (reference sequence). Reading from cysteine to phenylalanine, the CDR3 counts 14 amino acids. Only the CDR3 portion is preserved as DNA: 42 bases, with reading frame beginning at the first base. Peripheral blood CD8+ and CD4+ T cells from healthy donors, Susac syndrome patients and multiple sclerosis patients were profiled by high-throughput TCR beta sequencing. Healthy donors were included as age- and sex-matched controls. Bulk CD8+ and CD4+ T cells were purified magnetically by negative isolation, whereas CD8+ TEMRA cells were enriched by FACS. Blood was drawn into EDTA tubes, processed within 24 hours, and PBMCs were isolated by density gradient centrifugation. PBMCs intended for TCR sequencing were cryopreserved in liquid nitrogen and were subsequently thawed in a 37 degrees C water bath. Purity of sorted or isolated CD4+, CD8+ and CD8+ TEMRA cells was at least 90%.

RNA was extracted using the RNeasy kit, and about 0.5 to 1 microgram was reverse transcribed with random hexamers. The immunoSEQ multiplex PCR assay, covering 54 Vbeta and 13 Jbeta segments, was used to amplify TCR beta CDR3 regions. To correct PCR amplification bias, a synthetic template baseline was used for both primer optimization and computational correction. Turning to the authors' computational methods: Reads were assigned to V, D and J genes according to IMGT and analyzed in immunoSEQ Analyzer, with only productive sequences retained. Clonality was computed as one minus Shannon entropy normalized by log2 of the number of productive unique sequences. For each patient and control, public and private clones were evaluated within the 100 most prevalent clones. Clones were defined as Susac-specific if absent from the healthy and MS cohorts, from 900 to 1,300 published viral clones and from other ImmuneACCESS disease sequences. TCRdb took the public reads, trimmed them with fastp at Q25, ran MiXCR for clone calling and kept in-frame beta chains. Each CDR3 protein appears once, grouped with its most common genes and DNA. These V and J calls are TCRdb output, not the study's own analysis. The sample includes around 20,000 distinct CDR3 sequences, with roughly 96% observed a single time. The ten largest make up roughly 0.2% of the sample.

This sequence originates from a human donor in good health. Here the chain combines TRBV27 and TRBJ2-1; no D segment can be confidently identified. The source material was CD8+ T cells from PBMCs. The CDR3 reads CASSVGQSYNEQFF. The DNA sequence is as follows: TGTGCCAGCAGTGTAGGGCAATCCTACAATGAGCAGTTCTTC.